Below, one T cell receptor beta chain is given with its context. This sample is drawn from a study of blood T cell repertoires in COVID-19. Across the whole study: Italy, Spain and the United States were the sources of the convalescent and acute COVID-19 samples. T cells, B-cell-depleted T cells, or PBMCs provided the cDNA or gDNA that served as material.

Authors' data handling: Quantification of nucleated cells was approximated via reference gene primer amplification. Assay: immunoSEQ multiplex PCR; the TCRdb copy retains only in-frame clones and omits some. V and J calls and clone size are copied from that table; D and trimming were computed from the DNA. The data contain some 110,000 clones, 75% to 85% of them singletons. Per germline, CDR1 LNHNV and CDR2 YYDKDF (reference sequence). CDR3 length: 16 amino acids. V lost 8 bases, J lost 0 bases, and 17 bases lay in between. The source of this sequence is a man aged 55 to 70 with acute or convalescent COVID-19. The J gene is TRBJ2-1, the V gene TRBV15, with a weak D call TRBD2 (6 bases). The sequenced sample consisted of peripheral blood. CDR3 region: CATLAGRYNSYNEQFF. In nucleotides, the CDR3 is TGTGCCACCTTGGCGGGGAGGTATAACTCCTACAATGAGCAGTTCTTC. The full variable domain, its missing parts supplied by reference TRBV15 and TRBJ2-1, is DAMVIQNPRYQVTQFGKPVTLSCSQTLNHNVMYWYQQKSSQAPKLLFHYYDKDFNNEADTPDNFQSRRPNTSFCFLDIRSPGLGDTAMYLCATLAGRYNSYNEQFFGPGTRLTVL.